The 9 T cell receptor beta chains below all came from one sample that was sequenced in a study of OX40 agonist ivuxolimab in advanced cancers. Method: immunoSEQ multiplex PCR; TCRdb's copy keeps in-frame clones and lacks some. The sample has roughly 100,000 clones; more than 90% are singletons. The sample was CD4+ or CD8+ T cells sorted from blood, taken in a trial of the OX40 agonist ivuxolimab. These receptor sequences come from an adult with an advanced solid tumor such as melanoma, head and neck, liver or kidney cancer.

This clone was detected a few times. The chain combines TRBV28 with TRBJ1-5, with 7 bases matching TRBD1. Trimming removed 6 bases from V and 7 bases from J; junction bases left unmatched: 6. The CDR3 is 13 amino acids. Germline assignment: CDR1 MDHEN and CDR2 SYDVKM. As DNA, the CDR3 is TGTGCCAGCAGCTATGACAGGGAGCAGCCCCAGCATTTT. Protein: CASSYDREQPQHF.

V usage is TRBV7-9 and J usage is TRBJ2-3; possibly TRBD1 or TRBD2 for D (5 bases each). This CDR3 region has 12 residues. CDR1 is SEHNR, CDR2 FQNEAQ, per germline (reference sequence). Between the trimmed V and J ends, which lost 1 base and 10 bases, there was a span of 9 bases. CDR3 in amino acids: CASSLGDAAQYF. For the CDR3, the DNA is TGTGCCAGCAGCTTAGGGGACGCCGCGCAGTATTTT. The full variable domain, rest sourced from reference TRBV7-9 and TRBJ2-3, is DTGVSQNPRHKITKRGQNVTFRCDPISEHNRLYWYRQTLGQGPEFLTYFQNEAQLEKSRLLSDRFSAERPKGSFSTLEIQRTEQGDSAMYLCASSLGDAAQYFGPGTRLTVL.

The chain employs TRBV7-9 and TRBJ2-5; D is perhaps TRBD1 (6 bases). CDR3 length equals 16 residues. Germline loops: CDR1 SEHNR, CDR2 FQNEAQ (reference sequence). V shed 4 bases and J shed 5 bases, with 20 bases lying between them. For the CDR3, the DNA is TGTGCCAGCAGCTCCCCCGGGGAACAGGGTGGGGAGACCCAGTACTTC. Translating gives CASSSPGEQGGETQYF.

This chain's CDR3 is CASSLDTFYEQYF. The CDR3 region has the DNA TGTGCCAGCAGCTTGGACACCTTCTACGAGCAGTACTTC. This rearrangement joins TRBV5-4 to TRBJ2-7; D gene uncertain. CDR1 and CDR2 from the germline V gene are SGHNT and YYREEE (reference sequence). The CDR3 loop spans 13 amino acids. Trimming cost V 0 bases and J 3 bases, with 7 bases left between them.

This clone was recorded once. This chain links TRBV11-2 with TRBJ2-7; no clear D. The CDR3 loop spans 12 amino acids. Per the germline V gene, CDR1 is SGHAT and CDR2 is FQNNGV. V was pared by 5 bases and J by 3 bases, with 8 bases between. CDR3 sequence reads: CASSLNGYEQYF. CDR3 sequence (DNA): TGTGCCAGCAGCCTTAACGGCTACGAGCAGTACTTC.

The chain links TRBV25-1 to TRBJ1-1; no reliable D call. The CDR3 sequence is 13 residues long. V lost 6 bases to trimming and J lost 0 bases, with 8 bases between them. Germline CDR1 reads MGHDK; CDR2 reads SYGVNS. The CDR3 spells CASRFEVNTEAFF. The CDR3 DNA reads TGTGCCAGCAGATTTGAAGTGAACACTGAAGCTTTCTTT.

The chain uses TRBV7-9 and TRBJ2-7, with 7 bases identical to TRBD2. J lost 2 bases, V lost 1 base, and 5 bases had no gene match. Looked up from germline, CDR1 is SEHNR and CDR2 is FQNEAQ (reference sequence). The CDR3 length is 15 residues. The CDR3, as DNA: TGTGCCAGCAGCTTAGAGGCGGGAGTGGCCTACGAGCAGTACTTC. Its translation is CASSLEAGVAYEQYF. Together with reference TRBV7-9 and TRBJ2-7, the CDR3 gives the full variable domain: DTGVSQNPRHKITKRGQNVTFRCDPISEHNRLYWYRQTLGQGPEFLTYFQNEAQLEKSRLLSDRFSAERPKGSFSTLEIQRTEQGDSAMYLCASSLEAGVAYEQYFGPGTRLTVT.

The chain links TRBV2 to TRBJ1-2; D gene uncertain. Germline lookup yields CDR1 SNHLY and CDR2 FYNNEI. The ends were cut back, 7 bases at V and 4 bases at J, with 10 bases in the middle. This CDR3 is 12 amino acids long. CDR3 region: CASKVDLYGYTF. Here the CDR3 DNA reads TGTGCCAGCAAAGTGGACCTCTATGGCTACACCTTC.

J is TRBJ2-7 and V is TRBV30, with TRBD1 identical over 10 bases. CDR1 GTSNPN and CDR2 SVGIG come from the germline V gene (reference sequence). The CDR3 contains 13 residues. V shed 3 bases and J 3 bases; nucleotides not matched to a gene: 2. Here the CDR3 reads CAWSWTGGYEQYF. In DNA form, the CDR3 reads TGTGCCTGGAGCTGGACAGGGGGCTACGAGCAGTACTTC.